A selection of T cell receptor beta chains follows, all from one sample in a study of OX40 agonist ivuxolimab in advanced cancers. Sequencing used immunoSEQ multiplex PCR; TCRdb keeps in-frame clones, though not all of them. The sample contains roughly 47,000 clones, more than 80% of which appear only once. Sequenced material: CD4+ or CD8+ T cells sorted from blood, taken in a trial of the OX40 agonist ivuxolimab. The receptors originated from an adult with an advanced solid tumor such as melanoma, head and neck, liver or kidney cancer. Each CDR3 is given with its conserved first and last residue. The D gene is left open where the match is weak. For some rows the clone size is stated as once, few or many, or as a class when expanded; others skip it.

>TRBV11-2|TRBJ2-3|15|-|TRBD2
CASSLFAGVTDTQYF
TGTGCCAGCAGCTTATTTGCGGGGGTCACAGATACGCAGTATTTT
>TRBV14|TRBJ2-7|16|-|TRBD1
CASSHLDRALHDEQYF
TGTGCCAGCAGCCATTTAGACAGGGCCCTCCACGACGAGCAGTACTTC
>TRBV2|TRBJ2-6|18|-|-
CASSDSQVSVSGANVLTF
TGTGCCAGCAGTGACTCCCAGGTGTCGGTCTCTGGGGCCAACGTCCTGACTTTC
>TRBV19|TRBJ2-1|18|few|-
CASSIEGGGARLWNEQFF
TGTGCCAGTAGTATAGAGGGTGGGGGGGCGAGACTCTGGAATGAGCAGTTCTTC
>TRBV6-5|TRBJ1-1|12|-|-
CASSTGPTEAFF
TGTGCCAGCAGTACAGGGCCGACTGAAGCTTTCTTT
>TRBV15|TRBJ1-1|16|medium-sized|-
CATSRERWQMNTEAFF
TGTGCCACCAGCAGAGAAAGGTGGCAGATGAACACTGAAGCTTTCTTT
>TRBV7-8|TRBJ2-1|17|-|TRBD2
CASSPGTSGRVNNEQFF
TGTGCCAGCAGCCCCGGGACTAGCGGGAGGGTGAACAATGAGCAGTTCTTC
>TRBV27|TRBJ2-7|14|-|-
CASSRGTLTYEQYF
TGTGCCAGCAGTCGCGGGACACTTACCTACGAGCAGTACTTC
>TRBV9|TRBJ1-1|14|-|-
CASSVEGVNTEAFF
TGTGCCAGCAGCGTAGAAGGGGTGAACACTGAAGCTTTCTTT
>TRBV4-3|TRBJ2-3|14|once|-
CASSQGRGMNTQYF
TGCGCCAGCAGCCAGGGGCGTGGCATGAATACGCAGTATTTT
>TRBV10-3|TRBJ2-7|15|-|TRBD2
CAISHLAGLPGEQYF
TGTGCCATCAGTCACCTAGCGGGGCTGCCCGGCGAGCAGTACTTC
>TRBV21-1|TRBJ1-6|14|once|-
CASSTLGRYSPLHF
TGTGCCAGCAGCACTCTCGGGAGGTACTCACCCCTCCACTTT
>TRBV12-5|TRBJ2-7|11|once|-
CASGLGYEQYF
TGTGCTAGTGGTTTGGGTTACGAGCAGTACTTC
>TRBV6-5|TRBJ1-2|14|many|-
CASSYSGSADGYTF
TGTGCCAGCAGTTACTCTGGCAGTGCGGATGGCTACACCTTC
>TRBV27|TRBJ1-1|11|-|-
CASRMGGEAFF
TGTGCCAGCAGGATGGGAGGTGAAGCTTTCTTT
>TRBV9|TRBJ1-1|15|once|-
CASSVVQGTYTEAFF
TGTGCCAGCAGCGTAGTTCAGGGAACATACACTGAAGCTTTCTTT
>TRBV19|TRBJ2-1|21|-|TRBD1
CASRLRLVQGVPSPSYNEQFF
TGTGCCAGTAGGTTGCGGCTAGTACAGGGGGTTCCCTCGCCCTCCTACAATGAGCAGTTCTTC
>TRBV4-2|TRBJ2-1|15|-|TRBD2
CASGELAGGTNEQFF
TGTGCCAGCGGAGAACTAGCGGGAGGGACCAATGAGCAGTTCTTC
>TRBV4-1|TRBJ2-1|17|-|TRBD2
CASSQVFSGGPYNEQFF
TGCGCCAGCAGCCAAGTCTTTAGCGGGGGGCCGTACAATGAGCAGTTCTTC
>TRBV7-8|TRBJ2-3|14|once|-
CASSLAFGSDTQYF
TGTGCCAGCAGCTTAGCGTTTGGGTCAGATACGCAGTATTTT
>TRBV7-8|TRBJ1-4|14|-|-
CASSLVGGGEKLFF
TGTGCCAGCAGCTTAGTCGGGGGGGGTGAAAAACTGTTTTTT
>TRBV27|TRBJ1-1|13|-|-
CASSLGGSTEAFF
TGTGCCAGCAGTTTAGGGGGGAGCACTGAAGCTTTCTTT
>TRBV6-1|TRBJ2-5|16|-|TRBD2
CASSVLAGGPQETQYF
TGTGCCAGCAGTGTCTTAGCGGGGGGGCCCCAAGAGACCCAGTACTTC
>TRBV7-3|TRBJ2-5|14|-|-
CASSLTSGSQTQYF
TGTGCCAGCAGCTTAACATCAGGGTCACAGACCCAGTACTTC
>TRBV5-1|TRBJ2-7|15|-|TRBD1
CASSEWTGLSYEQYF
TGCGCCAGCAGCGAGTGGACAGGCCTCTCCTACGAGCAGTACTTC
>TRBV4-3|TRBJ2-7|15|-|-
CASSQDRYGTYEQYF
TGCGCCAGCAGCCAAGATCGATACGGGACCTACGAGCAGTACTTC
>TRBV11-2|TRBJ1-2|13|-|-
CASSFSDSYGYTF
TGTGCCAGCAGCTTCTCGGACAGCTATGGCTACACCTTC
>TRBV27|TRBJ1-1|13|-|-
CASSLLANTEAFF
TGTGCCAGCAGTTTACTTGCGAACACTGAAGCTTTCTTT
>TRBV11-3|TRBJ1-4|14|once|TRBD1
CASSPGQGGEKLFF
TGTGCCAGCAGCCCGGGACAGGGCGGAGAAAAACTGTTTTTT
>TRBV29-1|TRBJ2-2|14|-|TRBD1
CSVEGQGVTGELFF
TGCAGCGTTGAAGGACAGGGGGTCACCGGGGAGCTGTTTTTT
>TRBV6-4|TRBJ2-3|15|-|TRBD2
CASLLSGRNTDTQYF
TGTGCCAGCCTCCTCAGCGGGAGAAACACAGATACGCAGTATTTT
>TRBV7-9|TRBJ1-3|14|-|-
CASSPWDRGNTIYF
TGTGCCAGCAGCCCATGGGACCGGGGGAACACCATATATTTT
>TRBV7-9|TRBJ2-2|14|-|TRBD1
CASELGQTNGELFF
TGTGCCAGTGAATTGGGACAGACTAACGGGGAGCTGTTTTTT
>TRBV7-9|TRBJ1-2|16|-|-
CASSRTEGRSNYGYTF
TGTGCCAGCAGCCGGACGGAGGGGAGATCTAACTATGGCTACACCTTC
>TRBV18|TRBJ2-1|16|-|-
CASSPWRELSYNEQFF
TGTGCCAGCTCACCATGGAGGGAGTTATCCTACAATGAGCAGTTCTTC
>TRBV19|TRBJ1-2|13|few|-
CASSPQGYYGYTF
TGTGCCAGTAGTCCCCAGGGATACTATGGCTACACCTTC
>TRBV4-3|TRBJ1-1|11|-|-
CASSQGFEAFF
TGCGCCAGCAGCCAGGGATTTGAAGCTTTCTTT
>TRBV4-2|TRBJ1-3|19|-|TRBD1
CASSQDEARTGGSGNTIYF
TGTGCCAGCAGCCAAGATGAGGCCCGGACAGGGGGCTCTGGAAACACCATATATTTT
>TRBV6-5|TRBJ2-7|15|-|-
CASSYSGASSYEQYF
TGTGCCAGCAGTTACTCCGGGGCGAGTTCCTACGAGCAGTACTTC
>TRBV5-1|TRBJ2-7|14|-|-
CASSSLPEALEQYF
TGCGCCAGCAGCTCACTCCCTGAGGCTTTAGAGCAGTACTTC
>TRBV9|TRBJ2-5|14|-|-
CASATPQAWETQYF
TGTGCCAGCGCCACCCCCCAGGCTTGGGAGACCCAGTACTTC
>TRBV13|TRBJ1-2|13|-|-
CASSLQATYGYTF
TGTGCCAGCAGCTTACAGGCAACCTATGGCTACACCTTC
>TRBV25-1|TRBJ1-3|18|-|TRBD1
CASSEYLGQGVSGNTIYF
TGTGCCAGCAGTGAATACCTTGGACAGGGAGTCTCTGGAAACACCATATATTTT
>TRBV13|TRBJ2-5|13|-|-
CASSLRGPETQYF
TGTGCCAGCAGCTTACGGGGGCCAGAGACCCAGTACTTC
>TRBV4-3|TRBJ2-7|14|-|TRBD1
CASSPGTGAYEQYF
TGCGCCAGCAGCCCCGGGACAGGCGCCTACGAGCAGTACTTC
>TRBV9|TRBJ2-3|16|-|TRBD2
CASSPPSGMVIGTQYF
TGTGCCAGCAGCCCCCCTAGCGGGATGGTTATAGGTACGCAGTATTTT
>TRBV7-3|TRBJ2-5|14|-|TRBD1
CASSLRDREETQYF
TGTGCCAGCAGCTTAAGGGACAGAGAAGAGACCCAGTACTTC
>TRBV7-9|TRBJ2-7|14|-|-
CASSLSGLRHEQYF
TGTGCCAGCAGCCTCTCCGGGTTGCGGCACGAGCAGTACTTC
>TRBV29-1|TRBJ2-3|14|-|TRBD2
CSAEVGLAGGLQYF
TGCAGCGCGGAGGTGGGGTTAGCGGGAGGTCTCCAGTATTTT
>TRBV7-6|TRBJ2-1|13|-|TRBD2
CASSFGGSSEQFF
TGTGCCAGCAGCTTCGGGGGGTCGAGTGAGCAGTTCTTC
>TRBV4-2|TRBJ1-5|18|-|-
CASSQGIRGQESNQPQHF
TGTGCCAGCAGCCAGGGGATCCGAGGGCAGGAAAGCAATCAGCCCCAGCATTTT
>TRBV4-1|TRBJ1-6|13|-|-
CASSPPGGSPLHF
TGCGCCAGCAGCCCCCCGGGGGGTTCACCCCTCCACTTT